Listed here are 17 T cell receptor beta chains from one sample, sequenced in a study of post-analysis software for immune sequencing data. The authors incorporated unique molecular identifiers into the TCR beta cDNA libraries. Each CDR3 protein is one row after TCRdb ran MiXCR on the PCR reads. This sample has under 900,000 distinct CDR3 sequences, with under 70% found just once. Study-level results: The five TRBV segments detected at higher frequency in patients than in controls included TRBV5-6, TRBV5-1 and TRBV20-1.

These receptors have no known antigen. Sequenced sample: blood. Source of these receptors: a girl between 5 and 17 years old with multiple sclerosis.

This clonotype appeared a few times. The chain is built from TRBV6-1 and TRBJ2-7; D gene ambiguous. CDR1 is MNHNS, CDR2 SASEGT, per germline. The CDR3 runs to 12 residues. Deletions cut 6 bases from V and 4 bases from J, with 10 bases between. The CDR3 sequence: CASSPYQYEQYF. The CDR3 nucleotides read TGTGCCAGCAGCCCATACCAGTACGAGCAGTACTTC.

This clonotype was observed once. The chain is built from TRBV5-5 and TRBJ2-5; the D gene is possibly TRBD1 (7 bases). The V gene lost 5 bases and the J gene lost 1 base, with 15 bases spanning the gap. This CDR3 contains 15 residues. Germline V lookup: CDR1 SGHKS, CDR2 YYEKEE (reference sequence). The CDR3 loop reads CASRLTGRIQETQYF. DNA for the CDR3: TGTGCCAGCAGGTTGACAGGGAGGATCCAAGAGACCCAGTACTTC.

The V and J genes are TRBV20-1 and TRBJ2-7; TRBD2 matches 9 bases. Germline assignment: CDR1 DFQATT and CDR2 SNEGSKA (reference sequence). The CDR3 runs 17 residues. V lost 0 bases to trimming and J lost 1 base; unmatched junction nucleotides: 10. CDR3 in amino acids: CSAREVSGGLSSYEQYF. The CDR3 DNA follows: TGCAGTGCTAGAGAGGTTAGCGGGGGTTTGTCTTCCTACGAGCAGTACTTC.

V usage is TRBV7-2 and J usage is TRBJ2-3; possibly TRBD1 for D (5 bases). Trimming stripped 4 bases from V and 2 bases from J, with 10 bases between. This CDR3 has 14 amino acids. The germline V gene has CDR1 SGHTA and CDR2 FQGNSA. The CDR3 protein is CASSSQEITDTQYF. The DNA for the CDR3 is TGTGCCAGCAGCTCACAGGAGATCACAGATACGCAGTATTTT.

This clonotype was detected only once. The V call is TRBV27, the J call TRBJ2-1; 9 nucleotides line up with TRBD2. Germline V lookup: CDR1 MNHEY, CDR2 SMNVEV (reference sequence). The length of the CDR3 is 15 residues. V gave up 7 bases and J gave up 8 bases; unmatched junction bases: 12. The CDR3 spells CASIPIAGVSHEQFF. The CDR3 region has the DNA TGTGCCAGCATCCCCATAGCGGGAGTTAGCCATGAGCAGTTCTTC.

The rearrangement joins TRBV20-1 to TRBJ2-5; 9 nucleotides align to TRBD2. Germline V gene lookup returns CDR1 DFQATT and CDR2 SNEGSKA (reference sequence). This CDR3 is built from 15 residues. V dropped 3 bases and J dropped 5; count of bases not matched to a gene: 10. CDR3 protein: CSASRIAGVGETQYF. CDR3 DNA sequence: TGCAGTGCTAGTCGGATAGCGGGAGTGGGGGAGACCCAGTACTTC.

V gene TRBV10-3 combines with J gene TRBJ2-7; 10 bases are a match to TRBD2. The CDR3 length is 15 residues. V dropped 4 bases and J dropped 5; count of bases not matched to a gene: 8. Looked up from germline, CDR1 is ENHRY and CDR2 is SYGVKD. For the CDR3, the DNA is TGTGCCATCAGTGGTCGAGCGGGAGGGGGCAACGAGCAGTACTTC. It encodes CAISGRAGGGNEQYF.

The V and J genes are TRBV4-1 and TRBJ1-5; D may be TRBD1 (5 bases). The germline CDR1 and CDR2 sequences are MGHRA and YSYEKL. The CDR3 consists of 14 residues. V was shortened by 6 bases and J by 3 bases, with 12 bases between the two germline ends. The CDR3 nucleotides read TGCGCCAGCAGTAGGGCAGGGAACAATCAGCCCCAGCATTTT. Amino acid sequence: CASSRAGNNQPQHF.

This clonotype was observed a few times. The chain carries TRBV10-3 and TRBJ2-7; 8 positions agree with TRBD1. The germline CDR1 and CDR2 sequences are ENHRY and SYGVKD. The CDR3 runs 14 residues. The ends lost 5 bases at V and 3 bases at J; junction bases unmatched: 6. The CDR3 here is CAISPGQVFYEQYF. DNA of the CDR3: TGTGCCATCAGTCCGGGACAGGTCTTCTACGAGCAGTACTTC.

The V and J genes are TRBV7-8 and TRBJ1-1, with TRBD1 matching 7 bases. Losses at the gene ends were 3 bases for V and 6 bases for J; bases not matched to a gene: 10. Germline V gene lookup returns CDR1 SGHVS and CDR2 FQNEAQ. This CDR3 region has 15 residues. CDR3 residues: CASSFSTGQLPEAFF. The CDR3 nucleotides are TGTGCCAGCAGCTTCTCTACGGGACAGCTACCTGAAGCTTTCTTT.

This clonotype was seen a single time. The chain has TRBV12-3 or TRBV12-4 and TRBJ2-1; D assignment may be TRBD1 or TRBD2 (6 bases each). The CDR3 totals 17 residues. Trimming removed 0 bases at V and 8 bases at J, with 20 bases between. The CDR3 coding sequence is TGTGCCAGCAGTTTAGCGCATCGGGAAAGGGGGGTGGATGAGCAGTTCTTC. It specifies CASSLAHRERGVDEQFF.

The chain recombines TRBV24-1 with TRBJ2-4, with TRBD1 matching over 8 bases. The J call may be wrong; the DNA end is better matched by TRBJ2-7. Germline V gives CDR1 KGHDR, CDR2 SFDVKD. This CDR3 spans 16 amino acids. DNA of the CDR3: TGTGCCACCAGTGATGTCAGGACAGGGCTGGACTACGAGCAGTACTTC. This sequence encodes CATSDVRTGLDYEQYF.

This clonotype was detected once. This chain joins TRBV2 and TRBJ2-4; D is tentatively TRBD1 or TRBD2 (6 bases each). The tail of the sequence fits TRBJ2-7 better, so the J call may be wrong. This CDR3 has 14 amino acids. Germline assignment: CDR1 SNHLY and CDR2 FYNNEI. In nucleotides, the CDR3 is TGTGCCAGTGCATTAGGGGGGAATGGCGACGAGCAGTACTTC. The encoded protein is CASALGGNGDEQYF.

This clonotype was recorded a few times. The chain recombines TRBV7-3 with TRBJ2-1; 9 nucleotides align to TRBD2. This CDR3 comprises 15 residues. V lost 2 bases, J lost 4 bases, and 3 bases stayed unmatched. Germline V CDR1 and CDR2: SGHTA, FQGTGA. The DNA of the CDR3 is TGTGCCAGCAGCTTACTAGCGGGGATATACAATGAGCAGTTCTTC. Protein product: CASSLLAGIYNEQFF.

The V call is TRBV7-3, the J call TRBJ2-7; tentatively, D is TRBD1 (6 bases). The CDR3 length is 14 residues. CDR1 is SGHTA, CDR2 FQGTGA, per germline. Trimming stripped 1 base from V and 6 bases from J, with 13 bases between. CDR3 in amino acids: CASSLNGQSSEQYF. The DNA of the CDR3 is TGTGCCAGCAGCTTAAACGGACAGAGCTCCGAGCAGTACTTC.

The V call is TRBV7-9, the J call TRBJ1-4; a possible D gene is TRBD1 (6 bases). V dropped 2 bases and J dropped 0 bases, with 13 bases sitting between them. Germline CDR1 reads SEHNR; CDR2 reads FQNEAQ (reference sequence). CDR3 length: 17 residues. The CDR3 is CASSLMGGSTTNEKLFF. For the CDR3, the DNA is TGTGCCAGCAGCTTAATGGGGGGCAGCACAACTAATGAAAAACTGTTTTTT. The entire variable domain, with the rest obtained from reference TRBV7-9 and TRBJ1-4, is as follows: DTGVSQNPRHKITKRGQNVTFRCDPISEHNRLYWYRQTLGQGPEFLTYFQNEAQLEKSRLLSDRFSAERPKGSFSTLEIQRTEQGDSAMYLCASSLMGGSTTNEKLFFGSGTQLSVL.

As DNA, the CDR3 is TGTGCCAGCAGCCCAGGGGACAGGCCCATGAACACTGAAGCTTTCTTT. Its translation: CASSPGDRPMNTEAFF. The chain recombines TRBV7-9 with TRBJ1-1; 8 positions agree with TRBD1. Germline CDR1 SEHNR, CDR2 FQNEAQ (reference sequence). The CDR3 spans 16 residues. With V trimmed by 5 bases and J by 0 bases, 8 bases remained unmatched.